A selection of T cell receptor beta chains follows, all from one sample in a study of shared clonotypes between healthy human individuals. Sequencing was performed with immunoSEQ multiplex PCR; in TCRdb, only in-frame clones are kept and a portion is missing. This table holds 600,000 to 750,000 clones, roughly two thirds found once. Sample: memory CD4+ T cells sorted from blood. Every receptor here comes from a woman aged 30 to 39 in good health. Both conserved end residues are part of each CDR3. The D gene is left open where the match is weak. Clone size is shown for a subset of rows, as once, few, many or a class of expanded clone.

v_gene	d_gene	j_gene	abundance	CDR3aa	CDR3nt
TRBV27	TRBD1	TRBJ2-4	NA	CASSHRQGFGNIQYF	TGTGCCAGCAGCCACCGACAGGGGTTCGGAAACATTCAGTACTTC
TRBV9	NA	TRBJ1-1	NA	CASSVGQSVNTEAFF	TGTGCCAGCAGCGTAGGACAGTCAGTGAACACTGAAGCTTTCTTT
TRBV18	NA	TRBJ2-1	many	CASSPNPGPEQFF	TGTGCCAGCTCACCAAATCCTGGACCGGAGCAGTTCTTC
TRBV28	NA	TRBJ1-5	NA	CASSPGAGHQPQHF	TGTGCCAGCAGCCCTGGGGCAGGTCATCAGCCCCAGCATTTT
TRBV5-1	NA	TRBJ2-7	NA	CASSGSQGEQYF	TGCGCCAGCAGCGGATCACAGGGCGAGCAGTACTTC
TRBV9	NA	TRBJ2-1	NA	CASSIRDSHANEQFF	TGTGCCAGCAGCATCCGGGACTCCCATGCCAATGAGCAGTTCTTC
TRBV4-2	NA	TRBJ2-1	NA	CASSQVERSEYNEQFF	TGTGCCAGCAGCCAAGTTGAGCGGTCAGAATACAATGAGCAGTTCTTC
TRBV5-1	NA	TRBJ2-1	NA	CASSLDTSSYNEQFF	TGCGCCAGCAGCTTGGACACCTCCTCCTACAATGAGCAGTTCTTC
TRBV6-1	NA	TRBJ2-2	NA	CASINGGANTGELFF	TGTGCCAGCATTAATGGGGGAGCGAACACCGGGGAGCTGTTTTTT
TRBV28	TRBD2	TRBJ2-3	once	CASSLAGGATNTQYF	TGTGCCAGCAGCCTAGCGGGAGGGGCTACAAATACGCAGTATTTT
TRBV7-2	TRBD2	TRBJ2-7	few	CASGRTSGYEQYF	TGTGCCAGTGGTCGGACTAGCGGCTACGAGCAGTACTTC
TRBV25-1	NA	TRBJ2-1	NA	CASSGNLPSSYNEQFF	TGTGCCAGCAGTGGGAATCTACCTAGCTCCTACAATGAGCAGTTCTTC
TRBV2	TRBD1	TRBJ2-5	NA	CASTTADRAPGETQYF	TGTGCCAGCACGACGGCGGACAGGGCCCCGGGGGAGACCCAGTACTTC
TRBV25-1	NA	TRBJ2-7	NA	CASSGQGPYEQYF	TGTGCCAGCAGTGGCCAAGGGCCCTACGAGCAGTACTTC
TRBV18	TRBD2	TRBJ2-5	NA	CASSPSLAGGLETQYF	TGTGCCAGCTCACCATCCTTAGCGGGAGGGCTGGAGACCCAGTACTTC
TRBV28	NA	TRBJ2-2	NA	CASSLKVLATTNTGELFF	TGTGCCAGCAGTTTAAAGGTTTTAGCAACCACGAACACCGGGGAGCTGTTTTTT
TRBV4-2	TRBD1	TRBJ1-2	NA	CASSQVEGADYGYTF	TGTGCCAGCAGCCAAGTCGAGGGGGCGGACTATGGCTACACCTTC
TRBV19	NA	TRBJ2-6	NA	CASSTQSSGANVLTF	TGTGCCAGTAGTACCCAGAGCTCTGGGGCCAACGTCCTGACTTTC
TRBV15	NA	TRBJ1-5	NA	CATSSLRQQPQHF	TGTGCCACCAGCAGTCTTAGACAGCAGCCCCAGCATTTT
TRBV15	NA	TRBJ2-3	NA	CATSRTKGDTQYF	TGTGCCACCAGCAGAACGAAAGGCGATACGCAGTATTTT
TRBV5-1	TRBD2	TRBJ2-1	NA	CASSLGLAGNWGYNEQFF	TGCGCCAGCAGCTTGGGACTAGCGGGAAATTGGGGCTACAATGAGCAGTTCTTC
TRBV7-1	NA	TRBJ1-1	NA	CASSLHRNPTEAFF	TGTGCCAGCAGCTTACACAGGAATCCCACTGAAGCTTTCTTT
TRBV5-1	TRBD2	TRBJ2-7	NA	CASSPNPGLADEQYF	TGCGCCAGCAGCCCCAATCCGGGACTAGCTGACGAGCAGTACTTC